This TCR beta chain derives from a study of cytomegalovirus exposure and HLA in healthy donors. Across the study: Of the donors genotyped, approximately 400 in all, 75% to 85% fell in the Caucasian-associated ancestry cluster.

This clone has more than one count but fewer than ten. The antigen remains unidentified. Findings of the study overall: There were some V segments, including TRBV6-2 and TRBV6-3, excluded as indistinguishable.

The germline gives CDR1 SGHRS, CDR2 YFSETQ. This CDR3 has 16 residues. Between the trimmed V and J ends, which lost 1 base and 3 bases, there was a span of 14 bases. The PCR was carried out with 60 Vbeta primers and 13 Jbeta primers. The table came from immunoSEQ multiplex PCR; TCRdb's copy has only in-frame clones and leaves some out. The sample lists about 150,000 clones; roughly 74% were seen once. The chain has TRBV5-1 and TRBJ2-1; D possibly corresponds to TRBD1 (5 bases). The sample was PBMCs. The TCR originated in a young man in good health and CMV-seronegative. The CDR3 reads CASSLSSGSFYNEQFF. The CDR3 DNA is TGCGCCAGCAGCTTGTCTTCAGGGTCCTTCTACAATGAGCAGTTCTTC. Complete variable domain (other parts from reference TRBV5-1 and TRBJ2-1): KAGVTQTPRYLIKTRGQQVTLSCSPISGHRSVSWYQQTPGQGLQFLFEYFSETQRNKGNFPGRFSGRQFSNSRSEMNVSTLELGDSALYLCASSLSSGSFYNEQFFGPGTRLTVL.